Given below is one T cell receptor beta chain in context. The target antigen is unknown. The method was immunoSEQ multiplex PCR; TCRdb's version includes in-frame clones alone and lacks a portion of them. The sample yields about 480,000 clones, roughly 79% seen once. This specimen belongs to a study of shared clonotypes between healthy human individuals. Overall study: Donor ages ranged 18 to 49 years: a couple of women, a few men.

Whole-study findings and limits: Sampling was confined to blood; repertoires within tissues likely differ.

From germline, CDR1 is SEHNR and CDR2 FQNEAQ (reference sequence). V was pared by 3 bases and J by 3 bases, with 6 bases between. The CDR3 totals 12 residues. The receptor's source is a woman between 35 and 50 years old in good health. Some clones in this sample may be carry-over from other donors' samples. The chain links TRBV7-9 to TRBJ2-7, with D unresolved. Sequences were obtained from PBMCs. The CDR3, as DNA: TGTGCCAGCAGCTTGAGGAGCTACGAGCAGTACTTC. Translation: CASSLRSYEQYF.